This TCR beta chain was sequenced in a study of T cell responses to AZD1222 COVID-19 vaccine. As for this clone: Its specificity is not known.

V was cut by 5 bases and J by 4 bases, with 9 bases left in between. The CDR3 is made up of 12 amino acids. Germline-derived CDR1 and CDR2 are SEHNR and FQNEAQ (reference sequence). Method: immunoSEQ multiplex PCR; TCRdb's copy keeps in-frame clones and lacks some. The sample holds 100,000 to 150,000 clones, 80% to 95% seen once. Broader study findings: CD4 TCRs associated with vaccination spanned spike, dominating at 160-218 and 743-854. All repertoire sampling was performed exclusively after the peak T cell response. There were mostly white British donors and more females than males, and clonal diversity was possibly underestimated. Recipients of two AZD1222 doses showed rising Spike-specific TCR breadth and depth.

The material was peripheral blood, obtained on day 0 of MenACWY control vaccination. The TCR sequence derives from an adult in good health. The chain uses TRBV7-9 and TRBJ2-7; TRBD1 is a possible D gene (5 bases). CDR3 residues: CASSQGRYEQYF. In nucleotides, the CDR3 is TGTGCCAGCAGCCAGGGAAGGTACGAGCAGTACTTC.